Given below is one T cell receptor beta chain in context. Its matching antigen is unknown. After removal of 0 bases from V and 3 bases from J, the junction contained 1 base not matched to a gene. Germline CDR1 reads LNHNV; CDR2 reads YYDKDF (reference sequence). The length of the CDR3 is 14 residues. These data belong to a study of cytomegalovirus exposure and HLA in healthy donors. The study, taken as a whole, reports: In an earlier analysis, in approximately 570 donors, most V segments appeared productive either ~87% or ~30% of the time. Exclusion as indistinguishable affected some V segments, including TRBV6-2 and TRBV6-3.

The PCR made use of 60 Vbeta and 13 Jbeta primers. The table came from immunoSEQ multiplex PCR; TCRdb's copy has only in-frame clones and leaves some out. The table shows 140,000 to 150,000 clones, with roughly 80% occurring only once. V gene TRBV15 combines with J gene TRBJ2-7; 8 positions agree with TRBD2. The clonotype was recovered from a woman between 40 and 55 years old in good health and CMV-seronegative. Source material: PBMCs. This chain's CDR3 is CATSREREVYEQYF. The CDR3 nucleotides are TGTGCCACCAGCAGAGAGCGGGAGGTCTACGAGCAGTACTTC.